The text below deals with one T cell receptor beta chain. What it binds is not known. The data stem from a study of cytomegalovirus exposure and HLA in healthy donors. Study overall: A subsequent analysis stated that the roughly 120 validation repertoires were run on the same platform as the approximately 700 first-cohort repertoires. The study, taken as a whole, reports: The classifier reportedly diagnosed cytomegalovirus status with high specificity and sensitivity. Researchers counted around 180 TCR beta chains as cytomegalovirus-associated.

This table comes from immunoSEQ multiplex PCR, and its TCRdb copy is limited to in-frame clones, with some not included. The profile shows 70,000 or so clones, about 94% of them singletons. The donors were part of the validation cohort, which consisted of roughly 110 subjects and was separate from the first cohort of 666 subjects. The V gene's germline CDR1 is SGHTA and CDR2 FQGNSA. V was trimmed by 1 base and J by 0 bases, leaving 8 bases between them. This CDR3 has 15 amino acids. The rearrangement uses TRBV7-2 and TRBJ2-3; possible D gene TRBD2, 5 bases. This TCR derives from a woman aged 18-30 years in good health and CMV-seronegative. The sample comprised PBMCs. CDR3 nucleotide sequence: TGTGCCAGCAGCTTAGACAGACTAAGCACAGATACGCAGTATTTT. Amino acid sequence: CASSLDRLSTDTQYF.